A single sample gave rise to the 20 T cell receptor beta chains below, sequenced in a study of CD8 T cells in ankylosing spondylitis. TCRdb re-called the 5' RACE reads through MiXCR, storing one row per CDR3 protein. Here the sample spans 200,000 to 300,000 distinct CDR3 sequences, roughly a tenth being singletons. Sample: blood, either unsorted or a sorted T cell fraction (not recorded which). The receptors originated from a male donor with ankylosing spondylitis or in good health (not recorded which).

This clonotype was detected many times. The chain links TRBV12-3 or TRBV12-4 to TRBJ2-7; 7 bases are shared with TRBD2. The CDR3 extends over 13 amino acids. V gave up 2 bases and J gave up 2 bases; unmatched junction bases: 0. The CDR3 DNA sequence: TGTGCCAGCAGTTTACTAGCGGCCTACGAGCAGTACTTC. Translation: CASSLLAAYEQYF.

This clonotype came up many times. The CDR3 region has the DNA TGTGCCAGTCGACCTCCTTTAAGACTAGCGGGGGGCACAGATACGCAGTATTTT. This sequence encodes CASRPPLRLAGGTDTQYF. V is TRBV12-3 or TRBV12-4 and J is TRBJ2-3; 12 bases are shared with TRBD2. The junction had 14 bases not matched to a gene; V was cut back by 9 bases and J by 1 base. This CDR3 contains 18 residues.

This clonotype was seen repeatedly, ten times or more. The J gene is TRBJ1-2, the V gene TRBV12-3 or TRBV12-4; no definite D call. CDR3 length: 14 amino acids. Trimming pared 3 bases from V and 8 bases from J, leaving 16 bases between. CDR3 in amino acids: CASSFRGEPGGYTF. The CDR3, as DNA: TGTGCCAGCAGTTTTCGCGGTGAGCCGGGAGGCTACACCTTC.

This clonotype was observed many times. The gene calls are TRBV5-5 and TRBJ2-2; weak D call: TRBD1 (7 bases). Trimming removed 4 bases from V and 3 bases from J, with 13 bases in between. The CDR3 has 15 residues. Germline V CDR1 and CDR2: SGHKS, YYEKEE (reference sequence). This chain's CDR3 is CASSGGGIDTGELFF. CDR3 nucleotide sequence: TGTGCCAGCAGCGGAGGGGGCATCGACACCGGGGAGCTGTTTTTT.

This clonotype was counted only a few times. This chain links TRBV20-1 with TRBJ2-2; 8 bases map to TRBD2. The junction had 6 bases not matched to a gene; V was cut back by 3 bases and J by 6 bases. This CDR3 spans 14 amino acids. From germline, CDR1 is DFQATT and CDR2 SNEGSKA (reference sequence). The CDR3 sequence is CSARAWTSPGELFF. The CDR3 bases are TGCAGTGCTAGGGCCTGGACTAGCCCCGGGGAGCTGTTTTTT.

This clonotype was seen at least ten times. The J gene is TRBJ2-3, the V gene TRBV7-8, with D uncertain. This CDR3 region has 14 residues. Trimming pared 0 bases from V and 2 bases from J, leaving 6 bases between. Germline CDR1 is SGHVS and CDR2 is FQNEAQ. Here the CDR3 reads CASSLAEDTDTQYF. As DNA, the CDR3 is TGTGCCAGCAGCTTAGCTGAAGACACAGATACGCAGTATTTT.

Concerning this clonotype: A single base separates this from a much larger clone, so it may be a read error. The chain recombines TRBV19 with TRBJ2-1, with 8 bases lining up with TRBD2. Germline V CDR1 and CDR2: LNHDA, SQIVND (reference sequence). The CDR3 covers 15 residues. CDR3 in amino acids: CASSISGTSFNEHFF. The CDR3 bases are TGTGCCAGTAGTATCTCCGGGACTAGTTTCAATGAGCATTTCTTC.

This clonotype was counted once. This chain joins TRBV10-2 and TRBJ2-7; 8 bases align to TRBD1. Germline-derived CDR1 and CDR2 are WSHSY and SAAADI. Trimming removed 5 bases from V and 6 bases from J; junction bases left unmatched: 15. The length of the CDR3 is 16 residues. The CDR3 protein is CASSPTTGTGACEQYF. CDR3 DNA: TGCGCCAGCAGTCCTACAACCGGGACAGGAGCCTGCGAGCAGTACTTC.

This clonotype was detected many times. The V gene is TRBV5-4, the J gene TRBJ1-4, with D unresolved. Trimming removed 0 bases from V and 5 bases from J, with 5 bases in between. Germline CDR1 is SGHNT and CDR2 is YYREEE (reference sequence). CDR3 length equals 13 residues. Here the CDR3 reads CASSLDKNEKLFF. The CDR3 nucleotides are TGTGCCAGCAGCTTGGACAAGAATGAAAAACTGTTTTTT.

The chain joins TRBV2 to TRBJ1-5; TRBD1 is a possible D gene (6 bases). The CDR3 is made up of 13 amino acids. CDR1 is SNHLY, CDR2 FYNNEI, per germline. Between the trimmed V and J ends, which lost 7 bases and 5 bases, there was a span of 12 bases. The CDR3 reads CASTGAGYQPQHF. The CDR3 coding sequence is TGTGCCAGCACGGGGGCAGGATATCAGCCCCAGCATTTT.

Many counts were recorded for this clonotype. The chain combines TRBV4-2 with TRBJ1-5; TRBD1 might be the D (6 bases). The CDR3 sequence is 15 residues long. V lost 0 bases and J lost 7, with 13 bases in between. Per the germline V gene, CDR1 is LGHNA and CDR2 is YNFKEQ. CDR3 amino acids: CASSQDRGAGQPQHF. The CDR3 DNA is TGTGCCAGCAGCCAAGATCGGGGGGCAGGGCAGCCCCAGCATTTT.

This clonotype was detected ten times or more. This rearrangement joins TRBV30 to TRBJ2-2; weak D call: TRBD1 (5 bases). This CDR3 is built from 14 residues. Germline V gene data show CDR1 as GTSNPN and CDR2 as SVGIG (reference sequence). V was clipped by 5 bases and J by 2 bases, with 12 bases between them. The CDR3: CAWARTLNTGELFF. CDR3 nucleotides: TGTGCCTGGGCTCGGACACTCAACACCGGGGAGCTGTTTTTT.

The rearrangement uses TRBV7-7 and TRBJ2-1; 7 bases are a match to TRBD1. Per germline, CDR1 SSHAT and CDR2 FNYEAQ (reference sequence). J lost 6 bases, V lost 11 bases, and 10 bases had no gene match. The length of the CDR3 is 13 residues. CDR3: CAVSTGKGNEQFF. The CDR3 bases are TGTGCCGTTTCGACAGGGAAGGGCAATGAGCAGTTCTTC.

This clonotype was observed at least ten times. The chain joins TRBV15 to TRBJ2-7; 8 nucleotides align to TRBD1. Germline loops: CDR1 LNHNV, CDR2 YYDKDF (reference sequence). J gave up 7 bases and V 3 bases, and 11 bases lay outside the gene matches. The CDR3 has 15 residues. The CDR3, as DNA: TGTGCCACCAGCAGGGAAAGGACAGGGTCTGGGGAGCAGTACTTC. Protein sequence: CATSRERTGSGEQYF.

At least ten counts were recorded for this clonotype. The rearrangement uses TRBV27 and TRBJ2-2; the D is unclear. Germline V gene sequence: CDR1 MNHEY, CDR2 SMNVEV (reference sequence). The CDR3 has 16 amino acids. With 0 bases removed from V and 7 bases from J, the gap between germline ends came to 15 bases. CDR3 sequence (DNA): TGTGCCAGCAGTTTATCGATTCCAGCCGGACGCGGGGAGCTGTTTTTT. Amino acid sequence: CASSLSIPAGRGELFF.

In its sample, this clonotype was seen many times. The chain has TRBV5-1 and TRBJ2-1; TRBD2 aligns across 13 bases. There are 17 residues in the CDR3. Germline V gene lookup returns CDR1 SGHRS and CDR2 YFSETQ. Unmatched junction bases numbered 6, after V lost 4 bases and J lost 2 bases. In DNA form, the CDR3 reads TGCGCCAGCAGCGAAGGACTAGCGGGGGACCCCTACAATGAGCAGTTCTTC. Translation: CASSEGLAGDPYNEQFF.

Many counts were recorded for this clonotype. A junction end diverges from the germline sequence, so it may reflect a read error. The CDR3 sequence is CASSQGVTSNTGELFF. The DNA of the CDR3 is TGTGCTAGCAGCCAAGGTGTTACTTCGAACACCGGGGAGCTGTTTTTT. The chain recombines TRBV14 with TRBJ2-2; no definite D call. CDR3 length: 16 residues. The germline V gene encodes CDR1 SGHDN and CDR2 FVKESK.

The chain recombines TRBV7-7 with TRBJ1-6; 12 bases fit TRBD1. Trimming removed 4 bases from V and 10 bases from J; junction bases left unmatched: 5. The CDR3 has 15 amino acids. The germline V gene encodes CDR1 SSHAT and CDR2 FNYEAQ (reference sequence). CDR3 DNA sequence: TGTGCCAGCAGCTGGAGGGACAGGGGGCAATCACCCCTCCACTTT. Residues: CASSWRDRGQSPLHF.

This clonotype was observed at least ten times. The V call is TRBV7-9, the J call TRBJ1-6; D uncertain. CDR1 is SEHNR, CDR2 FQNEAQ, per germline (reference sequence). V was cut by 5 bases and J by 6 bases, with 20 bases left in between. The length of the CDR3 is 17 residues. CDR3 region: CASSQRRSGVGNSPLHF. The DNA of the CDR3 is TGTGCCAGCAGCCAGAGGCGTTCTGGGGTCGGTAATTCACCCCTCCACTTT.

In this sample, this clonotype turned up many times. The chain recombines TRBV20-1 with TRBJ2-1; D not resolved. CDR3 length equals 17 residues. The germline V gene encodes CDR1 DFQATT and CDR2 SNEGSKA (reference sequence). V lost 0 bases and J lost 0, with 15 bases in between. The CDR3, as DNA: TGCAGTGCTAGAGATCGGGCTAACCCGAGCTCCTACAATGAGCAGTTCTTC. This codes for CSARDRANPSSYNEQFF.